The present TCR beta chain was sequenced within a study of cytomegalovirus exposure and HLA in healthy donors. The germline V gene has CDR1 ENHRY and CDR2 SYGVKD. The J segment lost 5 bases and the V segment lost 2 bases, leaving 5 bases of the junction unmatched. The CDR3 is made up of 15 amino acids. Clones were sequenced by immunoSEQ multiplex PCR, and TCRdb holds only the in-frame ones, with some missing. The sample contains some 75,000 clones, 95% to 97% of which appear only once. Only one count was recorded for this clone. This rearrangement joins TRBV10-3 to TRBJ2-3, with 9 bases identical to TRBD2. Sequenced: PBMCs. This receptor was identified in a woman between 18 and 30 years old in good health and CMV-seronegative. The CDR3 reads CAISEISGSGDTQYF. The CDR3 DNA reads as TGTGCCATCAGTGAGATTAGCGGGAGTGGAGATACGCAGTATTTT.